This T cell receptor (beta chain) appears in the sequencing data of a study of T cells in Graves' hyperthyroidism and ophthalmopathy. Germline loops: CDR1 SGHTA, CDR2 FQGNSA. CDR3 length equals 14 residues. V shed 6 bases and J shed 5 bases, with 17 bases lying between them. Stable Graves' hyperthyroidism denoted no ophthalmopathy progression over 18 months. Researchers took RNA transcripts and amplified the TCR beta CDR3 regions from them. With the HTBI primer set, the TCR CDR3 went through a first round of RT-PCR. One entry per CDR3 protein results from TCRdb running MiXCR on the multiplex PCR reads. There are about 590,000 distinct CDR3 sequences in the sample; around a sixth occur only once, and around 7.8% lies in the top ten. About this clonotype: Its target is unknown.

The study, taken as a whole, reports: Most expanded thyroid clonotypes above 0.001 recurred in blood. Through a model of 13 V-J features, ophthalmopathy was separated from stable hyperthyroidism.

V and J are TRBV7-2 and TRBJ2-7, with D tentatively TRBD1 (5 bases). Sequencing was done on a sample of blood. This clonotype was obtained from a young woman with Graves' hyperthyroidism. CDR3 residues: CASRPDPQGHEQYF. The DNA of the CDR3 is TGTGCCAGCAGACCCGATCCGCAGGGCCACGAGCAGTACTTC.